These 23 T cell receptor beta chains came from one sample sequenced in a study of Graves' ophthalmopathy and Graves' hyperthyroidism. The study amplified TCR beta CDR3 regions using RNA transcripts. Scientists carried out first-round RT-PCR using HTBI primers and then a second-round multiplex PCR. One entry per CDR3 protein, called by TCRdb with MiXCR from the multiplex PCR reads. The table shows some 150,000 distinct CDR3 sequences, with roughly two fifths occurring only once. Sequenced: peripheral blood. The source of these receptors is a man aged 30 to 39 with Graves' ophthalmopathy.

In this sample, this clonotype turned up once. The V call is TRBV6-1, the J call TRBJ1-1; no firm D call. V lost 6 bases, J lost 10 bases, and 21 bases lay in between. Germline assignment: CDR1 MNHNS and CDR2 SASEGT. CDR3 length equals 14 residues. The CDR3 sequence: CASSRPLSGGIAFF. The CDR3 DNA sequence: TGTGCCAGCAGCAGACCCCTCTCCGGCGGGATAGCTTTCTTT.

This clonotype was seen at least ten times. The genes are TRBV7-9 and TRBJ2-2; D is ambiguous. The CDR3 is 14 amino acids. Germline-derived CDR1 and CDR2 are SEHNR and FQNEAQ (reference sequence). Trimming took 5 bases from V and 7 from J, leaving 14 bases between them. CDR3 in DNA: TGTGCCAGCAGCATGACCCCCATCGGCGGGGAGCTGTTTTTT. This encodes CASSMTPIGGELFF.

The chain couples TRBV7-9 to TRBJ2-7; 13 bases fit TRBD2. The length of the CDR3 is 14 residues. V shed 5 bases, J shed 8 bases, and the junction held 6 bases outside the gene matches. Germline V CDR1 and CDR2: SEHNR, FQNEAQ (reference sequence). The CDR3 loop is CASSQGTSGTKQYF. In nucleotides, the CDR3 is TGTGCCAGCAGCCAAGGGACTAGCGGGACAAAGCAGTACTTC. The entire variable domain, with the rest obtained from reference TRBV7-9 and TRBJ2-7, is as follows: DTGVSQNPRHKITKRGQNVTFRCDPISEHNRLYWYRQTLGQGPEFLTYFQNEAQLEKSRLLSDRFSAERPKGSFSTLEIQRTEQGDSAMYLCASSQGTSGTKQYFGPGTRLTVT.

This clonotype was seen only once. The V gene is TRBV18, the J gene TRBJ1-1, with a weak D call TRBD1 (5 bases). This CDR3 spans 12 amino acids. The V gene's germline CDR1 is KGHSH and CDR2 LQKENI. With 5 bases removed from V and 3 bases from J, the gap between germline ends came to 7 bases. The CDR3 DNA follows: TGTGCCAGCTCAGGACAACACACTGAAGCTTTCTTT. It translates to CASSGQHTEAFF.

The table lists this clonotype with many counts. This rearrangement joins TRBV7-2 to TRBJ2-2; 7 bases line up with TRBD1. V shed 0 bases and J 2 bases; nucleotides not matched to a gene: 3. Germline values: CDR1 SGHTA, CDR2 FQGNSA. The CDR3 consists of 16 residues. The DNA of the CDR3 is TGTGCCAGCAGCTTAGCGCCAGGGGGAAACACCGGGGAGCTGTTTTTT. It is translated as CASSLAPGGNTGELFF.

The gene calls are TRBV20-1 and TRBJ1-1; TRBD1 might be the D (6 bases). V shed 0 bases and J shed 12 bases, with 14 bases lying between them. CDR3 length equals 12 residues. Germline CDR1 and CDR2: DFQATT and SNEGSKA (reference sequence). The CDR3 DNA reads as TGCAGTGCTAGAGAATGGGGGGACACTCCTTTCTTT. Translated, it gives CSAREWGDTPFF.

The rearrangement joins TRBV12-5 to TRBJ1-2; D remains unclear. This CDR3 region has 13 residues. V was trimmed by 4 bases and J by 6 bases, leaving 12 bases between them. CDR1 and CDR2 from the germline V gene are LGHNT and FRNRAP. The CDR3 DNA is TGTGCTAGTGGTTCAAGTGCGGGTCATGGCTACACCTTC. It specifies CASGSSAGHGYTF. Filled out from reference TRBV12-5 and TRBJ1-2, the complete variable domain reads DARVTQTPRHKVTEMGQEVTMRCQPILGHNTVFWYRQTMMQGLELLAYFRNRAPLDDSGMPKDRFSAEMPDATLATLKIQPSEPRDSAVYFCASGSSAGHGYTFGSGTRLTVV.

At least ten counts were recorded for this clonotype. The chain is built from TRBV7-2 and TRBJ2-7, with 7 bases lining up with TRBD1. The CDR3 contains 15 residues. Germline CDR1 is SGHTA and CDR2 is FQGNSA. V was clipped by 0 bases and J by 4 bases; unmatched bases: 6. This CDR3 is CASSLAEAGGYEQYF. DNA for the CDR3: TGTGCCAGCAGCTTAGCGGAGGCAGGGGGTTACGAGCAGTACTTC.

This clonotype was recorded at least ten times. The chain is built from TRBV7-3 and TRBJ2-7; possibly TRBD1 for D (5 bases). Germline V lookup: CDR1 SGHTA, CDR2 FQGTGA. With 5 bases removed from V and 0 bases from J, the gap between germline ends came to 14 bases. CDR3 length: 15 amino acids. In DNA, the CDR3 is TGTGCCAGCAGCCGCCAGGGAACAACCTCCTACGAGCAGTACTTC. It translates to CASSRQGTTSYEQYF. Supplemented by reference TRBV7-3 and TRBJ2-7, the full variable domain reads GAGVSQTPSNKVTEKGKYVELRCDPISGHTALYWYRQSLGQGPEFLIYFQGTGAADDSGLPNDRFFAVRPEGSVSTLKIQRTERGDSAVYLCASSRQGTTSYEQYFGPGTRLTVT.

J is TRBJ2-5 and V is TRBV12-3 or TRBV12-4; D is perhaps TRBD1 (5 bases). Trimming stripped 3 bases from V and 5 bases from J, with 7 bases between. This CDR3 region has 12 residues. CDR3 nucleotide sequence: TGTGCCAGCAGTTTCAGGGTTGAGACCCAGTACTTC. Encoded protein: CASSFRVETQYF.

This clonotype has a handful of counts. The V and J genes are TRBV12-3 or TRBV12-4 and TRBJ1-1; TRBD1 is a possible D gene (5 bases). The CDR3 spans 15 residues. V shed 6 bases and J shed 1 base, with 15 bases lying between them. CDR3 in amino acids: CASSRDGRGNTEAFF. CDR3 DNA: TGTGCCAGCAGCCGGGACGGACGGGGGAACACTGAAGCTTTCTTT.

This clonotype showed up many times. This chain joins TRBV7-8 and TRBJ2-7; 11 positions match TRBD2. CDR3 length: 16 residues. Germline CDR1 reads SGHVS; CDR2 reads FQNEAQ. Trimming cost V 1 base and J 0 bases; bases outside gene matches: 2. The CDR3 DNA sequence: TGTGCCAGCAGCTTAGGTCTAGCGGGAGGCTCCTACGAGCAGTACTTC. As protein: CASSLGLAGGSYEQYF.

This clonotype showed up many times. This chain joins TRBV24-1 and TRBJ1-1; D remains unclear. The germline CDR1 and CDR2 sequences are KGHDR and SFDVKD. The V end was cut by 6 bases, the J end by 3 bases, with 16 bases between. CDR3 length equals 15 residues. The CDR3 nucleotides are TGTGCCACCAGTTCGGCCCCCCCTAAGGACACTGAAGCTTTCTTT. It encodes CATSSAPPKDTEAFF.

This clonotype was recorded at least ten times. The CDR3 reads CASSLGLAGLQETQYF. The CDR3 nucleotides read TGTGCCAGCAGTCTCGGCTTGGCGGGGTTGCAAGAGACCCAGTACTTC. The chain couples TRBV6-6 to TRBJ2-5, with D perhaps TRBD2 (6 bases). V lost 5 bases to trimming and J lost 2 bases, with 18 bases between them. CDR3 length: 16 amino acids. CDR1 MNHNY and CDR2 SVGAGI come from the germline V gene (reference sequence).

This clonotype turned up a few times. In DNA, the CDR3 is TGTGCCAGCAGCCACGGGACAGGGAACTACGAGCAGTACTTC. Translated, it gives CASSHGTGNYEQYF. The chain couples TRBV11-2 to TRBJ2-7; 9 nucleotides agree with TRBD1. Germline V lookup: CDR1 SGHAT, CDR2 FQNNGV. This CDR3 is 14 amino acids long. Trimming at V came to 5 bases and at J to 3 bases, leaving 5 bases not matched to a gene.

The V and J genes are TRBV28 and TRBJ1-6, with unresolved D. The CDR3 is 14 amino acids. Germline V gene data show CDR1 as MDHEN and CDR2 as SYDVKM. Trimming shortened V by 2 bases and J by 7 bases, and 9 bases separated the two germline ends. CDR3 amino acids: CASSLTGWNSPLHF. The CDR3 coding sequence is TGTGCCAGCAGTTTAACCGGATGGAATTCACCCCTCCACTTT.

This sequence joins TRBV6-2 or TRBV6-3 and TRBJ2-2; TRBD2 agrees at 12 bases. The CDR3 length is 16 residues. Trimming cost V 5 bases and J 1 base; bases outside gene matches: 2. Germline V gene data show CDR1 as MNHEY and CDR2 as SVGEGT. DNA of the CDR3: TGTGCCAGCAGTAAGACTAGCGGGAGGAACACCGGGGAGCTGTTTTTT. The encoded protein is CASSKTSGRNTGELFF.

This clonotype was seen ten or more times. This sequence joins TRBV11-2 and TRBJ1-5; a possible D gene is TRBD1 (5 bases). Germline V gene sequence: CDR1 SGHAT, CDR2 FQNNGV. The CDR3 loop spans 12 amino acids. Trimming removed 4 bases at V and 7 bases at J, with 8 bases between. Here the CDR3 DNA reads TGTGCCAGCAGCTCCAGGGCCCAGCCCCAGCATTTT. Protein product: CASSSRAQPQHF.

This clonotype was observed many times. V usage is TRBV19 and J usage is TRBJ1-1, with 9 nucleotides matching TRBD1. The V gene end was trimmed by 2 bases and the J gene end by 1 base; junction bases not matched to a gene: 5. Germline V CDR1 and CDR2: LNHDA, SQIVND (reference sequence). The CDR3 has 16 amino acids. The CDR3 DNA is TGTGCCAGTAGTATACTCCCGACAGGGGGGAACACTGAAGCTTTCTTT. Translating it yields CASSILPTGGNTEAFF.

This clonotype was seen at least ten times. V is TRBV25-1 and J is TRBJ2-2, with a weak D call TRBD2 (6 bases). V lost 3 bases, J lost 3 bases, and 8 bases lay in between. Per germline, CDR1 MGHDK and CDR2 SYGVNS. The CDR3 covers 14 residues. DNA of the CDR3: TGTGCCAGCAGTGATACGGGGGACACCGGGGAGCTGTTTTTT. It translates to CASSDTGDTGELFF.

This clonotype was observed a handful of times. At one end the junction does not follow the germline gene, possibly because of a read error. The chain has TRBV12-5 and TRBJ2-7, with no clear D. CDR1 and CDR2 from the germline V gene are LGHNT and FRNRAP. CDR3 size: 9 residues. For the CDR3, the DNA is TGTGCTAGTGGTTTGGTTGGCGACTTC. Translating it yields CASGLVGDF.

This clonotype has a single count. The chain combines TRBV4-3 with TRBJ2-6, with D unresolved. CDR1 and CDR2 (germline): LGHNA, YSLEER. V was pared by 4 bases and J by 0 bases, with 13 bases between. This CDR3 spans 17 amino acids. Here the CDR3 reads CASSPWVHSSGANVLTF. For the CDR3, the DNA is TGCGCCAGCAGCCCCTGGGTCCACAGCTCTGGGGCCAACGTCCTGACTTTC.

This clonotype was recorded at least ten times. The J gene is TRBJ1-3, the V gene TRBV4-2; no clear D. The CDR3 totals 15 residues. Germline loops: CDR1 LGHNA, CDR2 YNFKEQ. The ends were cut back, 2 bases at V and 4 bases at J, with 12 bases in the middle. The CDR3 is CASSQMGGSGNTIYF. In nucleotides, the CDR3 is TGTGCCAGCAGCCAAATGGGCGGGAGCGGAAACACCATATATTTT.